This entry features one T cell receptor beta chain sequence. What it binds is not known. Unmatched junction bases numbered 8, after V lost 3 bases and J lost 7 bases. The CDR3 sequence is 15 residues long. Germline V gene data show CDR1 as KGHSH and CDR2 as LQKENI. Total RNA was extracted at no less than 5 micrograms per sample. This record comes from a study of blood T cells in healthy people across ages. Overall study context: Template switching picked up about one barcoded beta molecule for each two T cells.

A sample-barcoded 5' primer and a J-beta primer mix were used in a second PCR of roughly 6 to 11 cycles. From each sample, at least 3 million paired-end reads containing CDR3 were obtained. MiXCR, applied by TCRdb to the 5' RACE reads, yields one record per CDR3 protein. The sample contains 600,000 to 1,000,000 distinct CDR3 sequences, roughly 64% of which appear only once. Study conclusions and caveats: Diversity was estimated from one million T cells, and these estimates were considered underestimates.

Sequencing used blood. J is TRBJ2-7 and V is TRBV18; 11 nucleotides align to TRBD2. The source of this sequence is a man aged 30 to 39 in good health. This CDR3 is CASSPRTSGFGEQYF. CDR3 nucleotide sequence: TGTGCCAGCTCACCCCGGACTAGCGGGTTTGGTGAGCAGTACTTC.